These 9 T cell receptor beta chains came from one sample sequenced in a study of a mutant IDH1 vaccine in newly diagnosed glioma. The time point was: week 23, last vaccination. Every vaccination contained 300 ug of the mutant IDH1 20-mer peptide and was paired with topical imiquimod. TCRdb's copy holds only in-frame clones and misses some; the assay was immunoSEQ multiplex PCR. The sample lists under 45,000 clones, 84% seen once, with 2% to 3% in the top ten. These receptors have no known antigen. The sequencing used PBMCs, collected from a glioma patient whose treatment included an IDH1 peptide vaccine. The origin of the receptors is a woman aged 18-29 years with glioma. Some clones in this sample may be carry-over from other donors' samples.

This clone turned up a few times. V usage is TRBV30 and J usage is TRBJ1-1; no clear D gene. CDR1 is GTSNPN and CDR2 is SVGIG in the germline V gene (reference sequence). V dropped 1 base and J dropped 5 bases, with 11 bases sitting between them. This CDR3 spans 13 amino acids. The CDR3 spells CAWSAVGATEAFF. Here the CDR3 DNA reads TGTGCCTGGAGTGCAGTAGGAGCGACTGAAGCTTTCTTT.

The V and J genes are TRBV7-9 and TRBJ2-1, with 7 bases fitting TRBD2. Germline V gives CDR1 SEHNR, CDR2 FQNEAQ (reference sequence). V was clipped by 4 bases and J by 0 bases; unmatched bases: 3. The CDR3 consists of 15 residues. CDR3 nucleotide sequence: TGTGCCAGCAGCTCCAGCGGGACCTCCTACAATGAGCAGTTCTTC. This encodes CASSSSGTSYNEQFF.

For the CDR3, the DNA is TGTGCCAGCAGCGCGGAGTCGGTCGTTCGGGGCCAGCCGGAGGTTTCAGAGACCCAGTACTTC. Its translation is CASSAESVVRGQPEVSETQYF. The rearrangement uses TRBV13 and TRBJ2-5; D assignment may be TRBD1 or TRBD2 (5 bases each). This CDR3 region has 21 residues. In germline, CDR1 is PRHDT, CDR2 FYEKMQ (reference sequence). V dropped 5 bases and J dropped 4 bases, with 35 bases sitting between them.

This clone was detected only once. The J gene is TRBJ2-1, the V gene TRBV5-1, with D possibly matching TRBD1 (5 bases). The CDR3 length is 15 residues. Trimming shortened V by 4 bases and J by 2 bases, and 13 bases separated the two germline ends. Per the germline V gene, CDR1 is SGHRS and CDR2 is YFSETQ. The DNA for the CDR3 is TGCGCCAGCAGCCAGGGCGTACCCCCCTACAATGAGCAGTTCTTC. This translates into CASSQGVPPYNEQFF.

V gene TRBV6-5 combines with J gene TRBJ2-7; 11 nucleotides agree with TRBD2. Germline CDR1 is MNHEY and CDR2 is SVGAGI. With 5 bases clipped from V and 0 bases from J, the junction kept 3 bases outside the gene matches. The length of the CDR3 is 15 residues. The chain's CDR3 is CASSRLAGHSYEQYF. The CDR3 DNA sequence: TGTGCCAGCAGTCGACTAGCGGGGCACTCCTACGAGCAGTACTTC.

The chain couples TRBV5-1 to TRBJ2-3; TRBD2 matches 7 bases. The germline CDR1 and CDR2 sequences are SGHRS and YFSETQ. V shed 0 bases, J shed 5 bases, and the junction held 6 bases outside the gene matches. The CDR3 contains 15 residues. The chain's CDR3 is CASSLESGGRDTQYF. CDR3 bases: TGCGCCAGCAGCTTGGAGAGTGGCGGGAGAGATACGCAGTATTTT. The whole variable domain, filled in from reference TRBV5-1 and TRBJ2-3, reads KAGVTQTPRYLIKTRGQQVTLSCSPISGHRSVSWYQQTPGQGLQFLFEYFSETQRNKGNFPGRFSGRQFSNSRSEMNVSTLELGDSALYLCASSLESGGRDTQYFGPGTRLTVL.

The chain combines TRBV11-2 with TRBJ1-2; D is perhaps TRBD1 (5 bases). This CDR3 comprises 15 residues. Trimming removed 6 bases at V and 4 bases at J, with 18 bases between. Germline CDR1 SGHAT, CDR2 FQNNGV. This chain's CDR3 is CASSPTSRGGYGYTF. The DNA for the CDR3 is TGTGCCAGCAGTCCCACCTCCCGGGGCGGCTATGGCTACACCTTC.

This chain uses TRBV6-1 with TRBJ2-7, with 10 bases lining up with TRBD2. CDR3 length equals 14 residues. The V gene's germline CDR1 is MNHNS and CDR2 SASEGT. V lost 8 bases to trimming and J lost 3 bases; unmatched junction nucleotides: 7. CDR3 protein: CASRGLADRYEQYF. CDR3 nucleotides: TGTGCCAGCCGAGGACTAGCGGACCGCTACGAGCAGTACTTC.

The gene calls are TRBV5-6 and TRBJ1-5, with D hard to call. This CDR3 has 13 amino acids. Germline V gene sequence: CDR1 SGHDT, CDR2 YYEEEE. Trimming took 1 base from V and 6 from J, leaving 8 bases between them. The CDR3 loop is CASSLNGVQPQHF. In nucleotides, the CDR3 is TGTGCCAGCAGCTTGAACGGGGTTCAGCCCCAGCATTTT.